The clone carrying this T cell receptor (beta chain) appeared once. Its antigen is not identified. The data were obtained in a study of shared clonotypes between healthy human individuals. Turning to the study itself: Researchers assigned three CD4 naive, three CD4 memory, two CD8 naive and one CD8 memory plate to each donor.

Overall study findings and caveats: Shared clonotypes across all four donors exceeded non-shared ones in generation probability.

DNA at around 200 ng, around 30,000 T cell genomes, went into sorted-subset replicate PCRs. Repertoires were generated with immunoSEQ multiplex PCR, while TCRdb's copy carries only in-frame clones and drops some. This table holds around 980,000 clones, about four fifths found once. Germline V gene lookup returns CDR1 SNHLY and CDR2 FYNNEI. This CDR3 is 16 amino acids long. The V end was cut by 2 bases, the J end by 5 bases, with 18 bases between. The source material was memory CD4+ T cells from PBMCs. Subset of the sample: CD45RA-negative fraction. The chain combines TRBV2 with TRBJ2-5, with a tentative D call TRBD1 (6 bases). This TCR came from a man between 18 and 35 years old in good health. Some clones in this sample may be carry-over from other donors' samples. The CDR3 loop reads CASSEIRWDTGETQYF. The CDR3 nucleotides read TGTGCCAGCAGTGAAATTCGGTGGGACACGGGGGAGACCCAGTACTTC.